This T cell receptor beta chain originates from a study of T cells in Graves' hyperthyroidism and ophthalmopathy. Study-wide findings and caveats: Blood also contained most expanded thyroid clonotypes above 0.001.

In the case of this clonotype: Its antigen remains unknown.

For the diagnoses, clinical symptoms, serum thyroxine and TRAb, thyroid ultrasound and orbital computed tomography were used. Amplified TCR beta CDR3 regions derived from RNA transcripts. An initial round of RT-PCR targeting the TCR CDR3 relied on the HTBI primer set. TCRdb processed the multiplex PCR reads anew with MiXCR; each CDR3 protein has one entry. The repertoire holds 450,000 to 700,000 distinct CDR3 sequences, with under 60% as singletons. V lost 2 bases to trimming and J lost 5 bases; unmatched junction nucleotides: 15. Germline V gives CDR1 SGHVS, CDR2 FQNEAQ. The CDR3 is 17 amino acids. This chain uses TRBV7-8 with TRBJ2-7; 7 bases match TRBD2. This sequence originates from an adult woman with Graves' disease, either hyperthyroidism or ophthalmopathy (not recorded which). The sample taken for sequencing was peripheral blood or thyroid tissue (not recorded which). DNA for the CDR3: TGTGCCAGCAGCTTACGGTACGGGGGGACTCCGCCTGACGAGCAGTACTTC. This codes for CASSLRYGGTPPDEQYF.